This T cell receptor beta chain was found in a study of T-cell reconstitution after alpha-beta-depleted transplantation in children. Study-level findings and limits: Some patients showed high day-60 TCRbeta diversity, which derived from surviving recipient T cells and thymic progenitors. From newly produced T cells came most of the T-cell counts and diversity one year after transplant. Expanded clones from the graft, numbering several hundred, reportedly supplied alpha-beta T cells about two months after transplant.

Unique molecular identifiers were used to barcode this TCRbeta library. Via MiXCR, TCRdb re-called the PCR reads, giving one row per CDR3 protein. The top ten hold roughly 31% of the sample, which has about 980,000 distinct CDR3 sequences, about 30% seen once. As concerns this clonotype: Its antigen is not identified.

This CDR3 is 14 amino acids long. Per germline, CDR1 SGHRS and CDR2 YFSETQ. V was pared by 4 bases and J by 1 base, with 5 bases of the junction left unmatched. The source material was PBMCs, mostly from graft donor cells, sampled 360 days after TCRalphabeta/CD19-depleted stem cell transplant. The chain uses TRBV5-1 and TRBJ2-7, with 7 bases matching TRBD2. The receptor's source is a boy younger than two who had a stem cell transplant for SCID, so the T cells may come from the graft donor. The CDR3 DNA reads as TGCGCCAGCAGCGAGCGGGACGAGTCCTACGAGCAGTACTTC. Amino acid sequence: CASSERDESYEQYF. Based on the CDR3 plus reference TRBV5-1 and TRBJ2-7, the full variable domain is KAGVTQTPRYLIKTRGQQVTLSCSPISGHRSVSWYQQTPGQGLQFLFEYFSETQRNKGNFPGRFSGRQFSNSRSEMNVSTLELGDSALYLCASSERDESYEQYFGPGTRLTVT.